A selection of T cell receptor beta chains follows, all from one sample in a study of neurological immune-mediated disorders. TCRdb re-derived calls from the 5' RACE reads in MiXCR, one entry per CDR3 protein. The sample contains around 50,000 distinct CDR3 sequences, about 23% of which appear only once. Sequenced: PBMCs. The receptors stem from a woman in her 70s in good health. Both conserved end residues are part of each CDR3. Each record gives: J gene, clone size, V gene, D gene, CDR3 protein, CDR3 DNA. A D gene is named only where the DNA matches it firmly. Only some rows state a clone size, as once, few, many or a class for expanded clones.

j_call: TRBJ1-5
clone_size: few
v_call: TRBV28
d_call: -
cdr3_aa: CASSLILGTLPGGNQPQHF
cdr3_nt: TGTGCCAGCAGTTTAATCCTCGGGACCCTACCTGGGGGCAATCAGCCCCAGCATTTT

j_call: TRBJ2-2
clone_size: -
v_call: TRBV5-8
d_call: -
cdr3_aa: CASSLNLHTRQSGELFF
cdr3_nt: TGTGCCAGCAGCTTGAACCTTCACACCCGACAGAGCGGGGAGCTGTTTTTT

j_call: TRBJ2-7
clone_size: -
v_call: TRBV5-8
d_call: TRBD2
cdr3_aa: CVSRLSGTGEQYF
cdr3_nt: TGTGTCAGCAGGTTGAGCGGGACGGGAGAGCAGTACTTC

j_call: TRBJ2-7
clone_size: few
v_call: TRBV6-1
d_call: -
cdr3_aa: CASSERLISYEQYF
cdr3_nt: TGTGCCAGCAGTGAAAGACTGATCTCCTACGAGCAGTACTTC

j_call: TRBJ1-1
clone_size: -
v_call: TRBV20-1
d_call: -
cdr3_aa: CSAGEAGWDTEAFF
cdr3_nt: TGCAGTGCCGGAGAGGCAGGGTGGGACACTGAAGCTTTCTTT

j_call: TRBJ2-6
clone_size: many
v_call: TRBV6-4
d_call: -
cdr3_aa: CASSGRSSGANVLTF
cdr3_nt: TGTGCCAGCAGTGGACGGTCGTCTGGGGCCAACGTCCTGACTTTC

j_call: TRBJ2-7
clone_size: many
v_call: TRBV5-1
d_call: -
cdr3_aa: CASSSSSAWGYEQYF
cdr3_nt: TGCGCCAGCAGCTCTTCATCGGCATGGGGGTACGAGCAGTACTTC

j_call: TRBJ2-7
clone_size: many
v_call: TRBV20-1
d_call: TRBD1
cdr3_aa: CSASWTGGAGYEQYF
cdr3_nt: TGCAGTGCTAGTTGGACAGGGGGCGCCGGCTACGAGCAGTACTTC

j_call: TRBJ2-3
clone_size: -
v_call: TRBV7-9
d_call: -
cdr3_aa: CASSFGGAADTQYF
cdr3_nt: TGTGCCAGCAGCTTTGGGGGGGCCGCAGATACGCAGTATTTT

j_call: TRBJ2-2
clone_size: many
v_call: TRBV5-1
d_call: -
cdr3_aa: CASSRGEGPTTGELFF
cdr3_nt: TGCGCCAGCAGCCGTGGGGAAGGCCCAACCACCGGGGAGCTGTTTTTT

j_call: TRBJ2-3
clone_size: many
v_call: TRBV7-2
d_call: TRBD2
cdr3_aa: CASSFSGGWTDTQYF
cdr3_nt: TGTGCCAGCAGCTTCTCGGGAGGGTGGACAGATACGCAGTATTTT

j_call: TRBJ2-3
clone_size: many
v_call: TRBV20-1
d_call: TRBD2
cdr3_aa: CSAPLAGGGLDTQYF
cdr3_nt: TGCAGTGCTCCACTAGCGGGAGGAGGATTGGATACGCAGTATTTT

j_call: TRBJ2-7
clone_size: -
v_call: TRBV6-5
d_call: -
cdr3_aa: CASSSQEQYF
cdr3_nt: TGTGCCAGCAGCTCCCAAGAGCAGTACTTC

j_call: TRBJ2-7
clone_size: many
v_call: TRBV28
d_call: -
cdr3_aa: CASSRALTYEQYF
cdr3_nt: TGTGCCAGCAGTCGGGCCCTTACCTACGAGCAGTACTTC

j_call: TRBJ1-3
clone_size: many
v_call: TRBV12-3/TRBV12-4
d_call: -
cdr3_aa: CASSSYRGNTIYF
cdr3_nt: TGTGCCAGCAGTTCCTACAGGGGAAACACCATATATTTT